The rows below give T cell receptor beta chains drawn from one sample of a study of vaccination effects on CD4 cells after COVID-19. Which antigens these TCRs recognize remains unknown. Assay used: immunoSEQ multiplex PCR; TCRdb lists only in-frame clones, some missing. The sample has approximately 50,000 clones, 76% seen once. The sample was CD4+ T cells from PBMCs cultured without peptide, taken before COVID-19 vaccination. These receptors were taken from a human donor who had a prior SARS-CoV-2 infection. The conserved cysteine and the conserved F or W are not part of the CDR3 here. Each record gives: CDR3 protein, V gene, J gene.

ASSNRDRGSF	TRBV7-9	TRBJ1-1
ASSLAATPNYGYT	TRBV5-5	TRBJ1-2
ASGDPKSSSNTGELF	TRBV19	TRBJ2-2
ASTRELLSSTDTQY	TRBV10-1	TRBJ2-3
ASSLGQGAGELF	TRBV5-1	TRBJ2-2
ASSQGAGRNYGYT	TRBV4-2	TRBJ1-2
ASRPTGKETQY	TRBV10-2	TRBJ2-5
ASSKALYPSGKVVNEQF	TRBV21-1	TRBJ2-1
ASSVGGQETQY	TRBV9	TRBJ2-5
ASSQVISGGALDTQY	TRBV4-2	TRBJ2-3
ATSRMPGTSDNNEQF	TRBV15	TRBJ2-1
ASSLVQGNYGYT	TRBV5-4	TRBJ1-2
ASSLRTGGNTEAF	TRBV7-2	TRBJ1-1
ASSQDYTGGGYEQY	TRBV4-2	TRBJ2-7
ASSQELAAPTTQY	TRBV4-3	TRBJ2-3
ASSRTGGEETQY	TRBV7-3	TRBJ2-5
ASSLFLRGGTDTQY	TRBV5-4	TRBJ2-3
ASGIGDRDYEQY	TRBV12-5	TRBJ2-7
ASSLGALSTDTQY	TRBV2	TRBJ2-3
AISESPPSGETQY	TRBV10-3	TRBJ2-5
ASSLEGGLISSYEQY	TRBV7-2	TRBJ2-7
ASSDPGTGTYEQY	TRBV28	TRBJ2-7
ASSARGPGNTIY	TRBV9	TRBJ1-3
ASTFTGTRKF	TRBV3-1/TRBV3-2	TRBJ2-1
ASSRTRLALEETQY	TRBV11-2	TRBJ2-5
AWKGWYETQY	TRBV30	TRBJ2-5
ASSLVSASYEQY	TRBV5-5	TRBJ2-7
ASSLGGHQETQY	TRBV7-2	TRBJ2-5
ASSLRDTQY	TRBV5-4	TRBJ2-3
ASTAGISGNTIY	TRBV11-2	TRBJ1-3
SAPRSDTQY	TRBV20-1	TRBJ2-3
ASSQAEGVGEQY	TRBV4-1	TRBJ2-7
ASEHMWGNTEAF	TRBV30	TRBJ1-1
ASSSSGGVTGELF	TRBV7-6	TRBJ2-2
ASRDRGYLNTEAF	TRBV2	TRBJ1-1
ATSRDRSGLSGNTIY	TRBV15	TRBJ1-3
ASSTLDSVLTGELF	TRBV7-3	TRBJ2-2
ASSEAAQPAWYGYT	TRBV6-1	TRBJ1-2
AWRGYRWRNTEAF	TRBV30	TRBJ1-1
ASSDRGNEQY	TRBV5-4	TRBJ2-7
ASSFMNRQY	TRBV7-2	TRBJ2-7
ASSANGFGYT	TRBV11-2	TRBJ1-2
ATSARAGVQETQY	TRBV15	TRBJ2-5
ASSQTWDSYEQY	TRBV3-1/TRBV3-2	TRBJ2-7
ASSGDRGHRQPQH	TRBV2	TRBJ1-5
ASSLAGKTYEQY	TRBV7-2	TRBJ2-7
ASSGTATFSNYEQY	TRBV19	TRBJ2-7
ASSWDRYGYT	TRBV28	TRBJ1-2
ASSSRNVGNPF	TRBV12-3/TRBV12-4	TRBJ2-1
ASSYGMGEQF	TRBV14	TRBJ2-1
ASSMGHRKANTIY	TRBV19	TRBJ1-3
ATSEGNTGELF	TRBV24-1	TRBJ2-2
ASSPGDSPMNTEAF	TRBV11-2	TRBJ1-1
ASTRQSEETQY	TRBV2	TRBJ2-5
AISESTGQGEEKLF	TRBV10-3	TRBJ1-4
ASSGVPSGGAYEQF	TRBV5-4	TRBJ2-1
ASSGQGSPEAF	TRBV19	TRBJ1-1
ATSRGQSATNEKLF	TRBV15	TRBJ1-4
ATSDLTGQPQH	TRBV24-1	TRBJ1-5
ASRHPANTGELF	TRBV27	TRBJ2-2